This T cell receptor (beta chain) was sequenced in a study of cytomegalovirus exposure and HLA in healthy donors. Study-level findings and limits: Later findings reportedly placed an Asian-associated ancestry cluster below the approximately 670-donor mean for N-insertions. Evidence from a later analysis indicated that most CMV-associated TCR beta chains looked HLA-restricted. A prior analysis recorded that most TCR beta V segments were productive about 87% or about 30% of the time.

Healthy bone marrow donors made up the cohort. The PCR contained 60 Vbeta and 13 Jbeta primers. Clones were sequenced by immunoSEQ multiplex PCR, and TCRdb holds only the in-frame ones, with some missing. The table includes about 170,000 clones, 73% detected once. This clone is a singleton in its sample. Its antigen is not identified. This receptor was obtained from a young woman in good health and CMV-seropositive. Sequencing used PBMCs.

The CDR3: CASSARDRGNGSPLHF. As DNA, the CDR3 is TGTGCCAGTAGTGCTCGGGACAGGGGTAATGGTTCACCCCTCCACTTT. The chain is built from TRBV19 and TRBJ1-6; TRBD1 agrees at 10 bases. Germline values: CDR1 LNHDA, CDR2 SQIVND (reference sequence). CDR3 size: 16 residues. The junction had 10 bases not matched to a gene; V was cut back by 5 bases and J by 9 bases.